This entry concerns a single TCR beta chain. J was trimmed by 7 bases and V by 0 bases; bases with no gene match: 6. The germline V gene encodes CDR1 LNHDA and CDR2 SQIVND (reference sequence). This CDR3 is built from 16 residues. Assay used: immunoSEQ multiplex PCR; TCRdb lists only in-frame clones, some missing. This sample has about 210,000 clones, with about 90% found just once. The data belong to a study of blood T cell repertoires in COVID-19. This TCR derives from a man aged 30 to 45 who had recovered from COVID-19. The genes are TRBV19 and TRBJ2-1; 10 bases agree with TRBD2. Sequenced sample: PBMCs or T cells enriched from blood (not recorded which). CDR3 protein: CASSIDASGSSNEQFF. CDR3 nucleotides: TGTGCCAGTAGTATAGACGCTAGCGGGAGTAGTAATGAGCAGTTCTTC.